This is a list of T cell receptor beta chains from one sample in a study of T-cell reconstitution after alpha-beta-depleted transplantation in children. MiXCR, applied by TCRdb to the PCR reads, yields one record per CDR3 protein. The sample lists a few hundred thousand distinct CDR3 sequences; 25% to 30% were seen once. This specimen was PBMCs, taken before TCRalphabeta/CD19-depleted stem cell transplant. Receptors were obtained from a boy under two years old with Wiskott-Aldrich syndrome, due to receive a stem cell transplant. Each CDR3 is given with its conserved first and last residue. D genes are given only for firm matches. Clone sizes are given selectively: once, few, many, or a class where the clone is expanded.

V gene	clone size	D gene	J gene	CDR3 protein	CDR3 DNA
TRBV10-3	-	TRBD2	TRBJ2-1	CAISESTSGTFYNEQFF	TGTGCCATCAGTGAGTCGACTAGCGGGACCTTCTACAATGAGCAGTTCTTC
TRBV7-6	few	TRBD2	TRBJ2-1	CASSEGLAGGWEQFF	TGTGCCAGCAGCGAGGGACTAGCGGGAGGCTGGGAGCAGTTCTTC
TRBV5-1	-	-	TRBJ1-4	CASSLDRPTNEKLFF	TGCGCCAGCAGCTTGGACAGACCAACTAATGAAAAACTGTTTTTT
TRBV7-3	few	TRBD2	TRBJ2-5	CASSYGLGETQYF	TGTGCCAGCAGCTACGGACTAGGAGAGACCCAGTACTTC
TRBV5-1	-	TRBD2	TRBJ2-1	CASSFGTSQLSYNEQFF	TGCGCCAGCAGCTTCGGGACTAGCCAGCTCTCCTACAATGAGCAGTTCTTC
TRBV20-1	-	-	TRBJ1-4	CSARDFDFRTNEKLFF	TGCAGTGCTAGAGATTTTGATTTTCGAACTAATGAAAAACTGTTTTTT
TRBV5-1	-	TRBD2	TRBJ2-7	CASSTTSGSYEQYF	TGCGCCAGCAGCACCACTAGCGGGAGCTACGAGCAGTACTTC
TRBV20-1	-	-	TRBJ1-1	CSAPVGVFDTEAFF	TGCAGTGCCCCCGTAGGGGTTTTTGACACTGAAGCTTTCTTT
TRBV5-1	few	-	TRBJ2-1	CASSFQTSSYNEQFF	TGCGCCAGCAGCTTTCAAACTAGCTCCTACAATGAGCAGTTCTTC
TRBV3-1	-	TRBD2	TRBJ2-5	CASSRVSGTETQYF	TGTGCCAGCAGCCGAGTTAGCGGGACGGAGACCCAGTACTTC
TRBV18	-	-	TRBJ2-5	CASSPPERFQETQYF	TGTGCCAGCTCACCACCGGAAAGATTCCAAGAGACCCAGTACTTC
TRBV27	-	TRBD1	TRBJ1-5	CASSPRDRRQPQHF	TGTGCCAGCAGTCCAAGGGACAGGAGGCAGCCCCAGCATTTT
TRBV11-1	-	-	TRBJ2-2	CASSPQTYTGELFF	TGTGCCAGCAGCCCACAGACTTACACCGGGGAGCTGTTTTTT
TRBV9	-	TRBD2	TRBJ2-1	CASSVTLAGPSYNEQFF	TGTGCCAGCAGCGTCACCCTAGCGGGGCCCTCCTACAATGAGCAGTTCTTC
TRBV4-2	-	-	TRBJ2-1	CASSMRDSYNEQFF	TGTGCCAGCAGCATGCGCGACTCCTACAATGAGCAGTTCTTC
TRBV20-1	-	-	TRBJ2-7	CSASMGGRSYEQYF	TGCAGTGCTAGTATGGGGGGCCGCTCCTACGAGCAGTACTTC
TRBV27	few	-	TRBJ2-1	CASSPAESSYNEQFF	TGTGCCAGCAGTCCAGCGGAGAGCTCCTACAATGAGCAGTTCTTC
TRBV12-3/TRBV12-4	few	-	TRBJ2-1	CASSFSLLDFSYNEQFF	TGTGCCAGCAGTTTCTCACTACTAGACTTCTCCTACAATGAGCAGTTCTTC
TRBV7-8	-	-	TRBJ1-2	CASSPSRGRNYGYTF	TGTGCCAGCAGCCCATCTCGGGGGAGAAACTATGGCTACACCTTC
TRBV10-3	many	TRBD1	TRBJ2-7	CAISSFTGAHEQYF	TGTGCCATCAGCTCTTTTACAGGGGCCCACGAGCAGTACTTC
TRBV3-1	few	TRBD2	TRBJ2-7	CASSQFGGGSSYEQYF	TGTGCCAGCAGCCAATTTGGCGGCGGGAGCTCCTACGAGCAGTACTTC
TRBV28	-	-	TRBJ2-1	CASPPSRGPLSGYNEQFF	TGTGCCAGCCCGCCCAGTCGGGGACCCTTGTCAGGGTACAATGAGCAGTTCTTC
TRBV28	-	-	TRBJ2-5	CASSPPMGGETQYF	TGTGCCAGCAGTCCTCCGATGGGGGGAGAGACCCAGTACTTC
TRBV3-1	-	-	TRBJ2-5	CASSQDEGTLDLVGTQYF	TGTGCCAGCAGCCAAGACGAAGGGACGTTGGATCTTGTTGGGACCCAGTACTTC
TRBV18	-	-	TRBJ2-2	CASSPTGSTGELFF	TGTGCCAGCTCACCAACAGGGTCCACCGGGGAGCTGTTTTTT
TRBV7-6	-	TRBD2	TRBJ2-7	CASSLESGVRPSSGSSYEQYF	TGTGCCAGCAGCTTAGAATCCGGGGTGCGACCATCTAGCGGGAGCTCCTACGAGCAGTACTTC
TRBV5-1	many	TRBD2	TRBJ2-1	CASSSGTSGSNEQFF	TGTGCCAGCAGCTCAGGGACTAGCGGGAGCAATGAGCAGTTCTTC
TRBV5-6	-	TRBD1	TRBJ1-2	CASSLFQGQSNYGYTF	TGTGCCAGCAGCTTGTTCCAGGGACAGTCTAACTATGGCTACACCTTC
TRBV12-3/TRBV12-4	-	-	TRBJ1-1	CASSFFLRGTEAFF	TGTGCCAGCAGTTTTTTTCTCCGCGGGACTGAAGCTTTCTTT
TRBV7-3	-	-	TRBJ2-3	CASSRRGSGTDTQYF	TGTGCCAGCAGCCGAAGGGGTAGCGGCACAGATACGCAGTATTTT
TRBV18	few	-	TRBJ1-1	CASYPLPGGRRGAEAFF	TGTGCCAGCTATCCCCTTCCCGGGGGACGCCGCGGGGCTGAAGCTTTCTTT
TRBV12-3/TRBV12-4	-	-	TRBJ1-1	CASTTPGAWDTEAFF	TGTGCCAGCACCACACCTGGGGCATGGGACACTGAAGCTTTCTTT
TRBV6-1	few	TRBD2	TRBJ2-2	CASTLTSGTMNTGELFF	TGTGCCAGCACTCTAACTAGCGGGACCATGAACACCGGGGAGCTGTTTTTT
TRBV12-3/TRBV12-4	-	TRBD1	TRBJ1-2	CASSATGQGHYGYTF	TGTGCCAGCAGTGCTACGGGACAGGGACACTATGGCTACACCTTC
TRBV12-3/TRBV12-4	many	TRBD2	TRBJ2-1	CASSTGLAGSNEQFF	TGTGCCAGCAGCACGGGACTAGCGGGATCCAATGAGCAGTTCTTC
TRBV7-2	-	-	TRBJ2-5	CASSFKRIQETQYF	TGTGCCAGCAGCTTCAAGCGGATCCAAGAGACCCAGTACTTC
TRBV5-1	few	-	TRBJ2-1	CASRNTNEQFF	TGCGCCAGCCGAAACACTAATGAGCAGTTCTTC
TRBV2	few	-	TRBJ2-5	CASSVLTGRSETQYF	TGTGCCAGCAGCGTCCTAACAGGAAGATCGGAGACCCAGTACTTC
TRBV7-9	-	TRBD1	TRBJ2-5	CASRSGQGSWETQYF	TGTGCCAGCAGGTCGGGACAGGGATCTTGGGAGACCCAGTACTTC
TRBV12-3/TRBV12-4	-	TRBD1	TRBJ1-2	CASSPPQGALNPGYTF	TGTGCCAGCAGTCCCCCCCAGGGGGCTCTTAATCCGGGCTACACCTTC
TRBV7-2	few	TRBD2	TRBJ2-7	CASSLAVWGTSGRGYEQYF	TGTGCCAGCAGCTTAGCCGTTTGGGGGACTAGCGGGAGGGGTTACGAGCAGTACTTC
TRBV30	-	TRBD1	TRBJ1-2	CAWSVHGTGYGYTF	TGTGCCTGGAGTGTACACGGGACAGGGTATGGCTACACCTTC
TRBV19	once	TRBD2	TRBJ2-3	CASQREVTDTQYF	TGTGCCAGCCAGCGGGAGGTTACAGATACGCAGTATTTT
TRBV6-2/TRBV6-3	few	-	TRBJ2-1	CASSRAGAGLRNRVNEQFF	TGTGCCAGCAGTAGGGCGGGGGCGGGATTACGGAATCGGGTCAATGAGCAGTTCTTC
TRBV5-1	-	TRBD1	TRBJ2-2	CASRPQGVVTRELFF	TGCGCCAGCCGGCCTCAGGGGGTTGTGACCAGGGAGCTGTTTTTT
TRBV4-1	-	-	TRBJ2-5	CASSQESIGEETQYF	TGCGCCAGCAGCCAAGAAAGTATAGGTGAAGAGACCCAGTACTTC
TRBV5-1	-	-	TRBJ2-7	CASSLRLAGVENEQYF	TGCGCCAGCAGCTTGCGCCTAGCAGGAGTGGAAAACGAGCAGTACTTC
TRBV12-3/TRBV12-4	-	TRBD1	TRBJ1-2	CASSLTGVNGYTF	TGTGCCAGCAGCTTAACAGGGGTCAATGGCTACACCTTC
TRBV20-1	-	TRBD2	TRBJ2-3	CSARRVAGGGADTQYF	TGCAGTGCTAGGCGGGTAGCGGGAGGGGGGGCAGATACGCAGTATTTT
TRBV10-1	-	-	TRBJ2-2	CASSESRSGQNTGELFF	TGTGCCAGCAGTGAGTCCCGGAGCGGGCAGAACACCGGGGAGCTGTTTTTT
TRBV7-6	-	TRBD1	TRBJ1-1	CASSFGQGPLNTEAFF	TGTGCCAGCAGCTTCGGACAGGGGCCCCTTAACACTGAAGCTTTCTTT
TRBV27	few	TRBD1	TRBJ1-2	CASSPNRDRPTYGYTF	TGTGCCAGCAGTCCAAACCGGGACAGACCAACATATGGCTACACCTTC
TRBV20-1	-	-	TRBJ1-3	CSASPGTGNTIYF	TGCAGTGCTAGCCCGGGGACGGGAAACACCATATATTTT